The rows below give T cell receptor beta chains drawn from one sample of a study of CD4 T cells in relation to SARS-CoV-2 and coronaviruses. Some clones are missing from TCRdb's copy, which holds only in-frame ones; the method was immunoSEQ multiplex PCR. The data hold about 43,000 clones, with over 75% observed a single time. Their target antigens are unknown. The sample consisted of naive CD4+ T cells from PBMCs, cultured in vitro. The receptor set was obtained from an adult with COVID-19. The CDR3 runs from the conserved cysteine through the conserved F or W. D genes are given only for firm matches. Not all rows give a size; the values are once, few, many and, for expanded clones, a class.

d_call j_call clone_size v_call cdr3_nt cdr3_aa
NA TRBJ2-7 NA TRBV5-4 TGTGCCAGCAGCATAGAGACTGGGTCCTACGAGCAGTACTTC CASSIETGSYEQYF
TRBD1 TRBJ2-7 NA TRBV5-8 TGTGCCAGCAGCATCAGGGGGATAGACTACGAGCAGTACTTC CASSIRGIDYEQYF
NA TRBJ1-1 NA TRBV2 TGTGCCAGCATATACATAGCCTCTGAAGCTTTCTTT CASIYIASEAFF
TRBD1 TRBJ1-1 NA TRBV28 TGTGCCAGCAGTTGGACAGGGGGGTTCACTGAAGCTTTCTTT CASSWTGGFTEAFF
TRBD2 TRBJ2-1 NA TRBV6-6 TGTGCCAGCAGTTCCGGGACTAAGCAGTTCTTC CASSSGTKQFF
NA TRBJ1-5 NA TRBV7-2 TGTGCCAGCAGCTTAGAAAACAGGTTTCCTAATAGCAATCAGCCCCAGCATTTT CASSLENRFPNSNQPQHF
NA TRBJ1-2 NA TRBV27 TGTGCCAGCAGTTCGGGCGGATCAGGTGGCTACACCTTC CASSSGGSGGYTF
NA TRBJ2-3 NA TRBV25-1 TGTGCCAGCAGGATAAGCACAGATACGCAGTATTTT CASRISTDTQYF
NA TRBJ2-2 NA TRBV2 TGTGCCAGCACCGAGCGACAGGTGACCGGGGAGCTGTTTTTT CASTERQVTGELFF
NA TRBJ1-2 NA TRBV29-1 TGCAGCGTTGAAGCTGGGGATGGCTACACCTTC CSVEAGDGYTF
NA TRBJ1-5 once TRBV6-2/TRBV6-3 TGTGCCAGCAGTTACGGGCAGGCCGGAAGCAATCAGCCCCAGCATTTT CASSYGQAGSNQPQHF
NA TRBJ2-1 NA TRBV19 TGTGCCAGTAGTACCCACGAGGTAGGTGAGCAGTTCTTC CASSTHEVGEQFF
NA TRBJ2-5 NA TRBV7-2 TGTGCCAGCAGCCCGGGGACCCTCTCCGGGGAGACCCAGTACTTC CASSPGTLSGETQYF
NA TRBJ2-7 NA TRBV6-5 TGTGCCAGCAGTTACGGGACTGGCGGGAAGGACTACGAGCAGTACTTC CASSYGTGGKDYEQYF
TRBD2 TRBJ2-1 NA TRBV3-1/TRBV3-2 TGTGCCAGCAGCCAAGATGGGGGGGAATCCTACAATGAGCAGTTCTTC CASSQDGGESYNEQFF
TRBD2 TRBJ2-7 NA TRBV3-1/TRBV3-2 TGTGCCAGCAGCCAAGAGAGTAGCGGGAGCTACGAGCAGTACTTC CASSQESSGSYEQYF
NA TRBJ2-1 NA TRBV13 TGTGCCAGCAGCTTTCAGGATGAGCAGTTCTTC CASSFQDEQFF
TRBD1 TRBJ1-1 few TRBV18 TGTGCCAGCTCACCAGCCCCCCCCGGGACAGGGAACACTGAAGCTTTCTTT CASSPAPPGTGNTEAFF
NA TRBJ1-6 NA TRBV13 TGTGCCAGCAGCTCACAGGGCTCCCGCTCCTATAATTCACCCCTCCACTTT CASSSQGSRSYNSPLHF
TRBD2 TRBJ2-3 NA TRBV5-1 TGCGCCAGCAGCTTGTATTCACCGGGACTAGCGATGGGTGCGGGCACAGATACGCAGTATTTT CASSLYSPGLAMGAGTDTQYF
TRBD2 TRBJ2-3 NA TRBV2 TGTGCCAGCAGCGTTGGGCATAGGACTAGCGGGAGCACAGATACGCAGTATTTT CASSVGHRTSGSTDTQYF
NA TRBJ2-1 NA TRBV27 TGTGCCAGCAGTTTAATTACAGGGAGTGGCGACAATGAGCAGTTCTTC CASSLITGSGDNEQFF
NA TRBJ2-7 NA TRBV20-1 TGCAGTGCTAGACTGGAATACGAGCAGTACTTC CSARLEYEQYF
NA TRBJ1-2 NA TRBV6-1 TGTGCCAGCAGTGAAATTTACAGTCCTAACTATGGCTACACCTTC CASSEIYSPNYGYTF
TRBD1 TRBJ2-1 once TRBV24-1 TGTGCCACCAGTGACTTCGGGACAGGGGGCTACAATGAGCAGTTCTTC CATSDFGTGGYNEQFF
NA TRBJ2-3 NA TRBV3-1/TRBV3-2 TGTGCCAGCAGCGATCAGGGAGACACAGATACGCAGTATTTT CASSDQGDTDTQYF
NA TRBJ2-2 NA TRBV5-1 TGCGCCAGCAGCTTGGAATTGTCCCGGGAGCTGTTTTTT CASSLELSRELFF
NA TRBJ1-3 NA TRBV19 TGTGCCAGTAGTTCGAAGGGGATACACTCTGGAAACACCATATATTTT CASSSKGIHSGNTIYF
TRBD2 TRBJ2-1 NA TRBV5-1 TGCGCCAGCACCACAGTAGCGGGAGGGCCCTCGAATGAGCAGTTCTTC CASTTVAGGPSNEQFF
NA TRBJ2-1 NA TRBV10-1 TGCGCCAGCAGTGATCCATCCACCGTAGGCCGTTCTGAGCAGTTCTTC CASSDPSTVGRSEQFF